A selection of T cell receptor beta chains follows, all from one sample in a study of T cells after yellow fever vaccination. In TCRdb, the 5' RACE reads were re-called with MiXCR into one record per CDR3 protein. The data hold 250,000 to 350,000 distinct CDR3 sequences, with 6.8% observed a single time. The sequencing used PBMCs, collected more than 35 days after the first yellow fever vaccination. Receptors originate from a man younger than 30 who received the YFV17D yellow fever vaccine. CDR3s include the opening cysteine and the closing phenylalanine or tryptophan. D genes are given only for firm matches. Not every row has a clone size; where given, it reads once, few, many or a size class.

clone_size d_call j_call v_call cdr3_aa cdr3_nt
- TRBD1 TRBJ2-3 TRBV4-3 CASSQGGPGQGPDTQYF TGCGCCAGCAGCCAAGGGGGACCGGGACAGGGTCCAGATACGCAGTATTTT
many - TRBJ1-1 TRBV7-2 CASSFSMNTEAFF TGTGCCAGCAGCTTTAGTATGAACACTGAAGCTTTCTTT
many TRBD2 TRBJ2-1 TRBV4-2 CASSLRLAGRLYNEQFF TGTGCCAGCAGTCTCAGACTAGCGGGGCGACTCTACAATGAGCAGTTCTTC
many - TRBJ1-2 TRBV4-3 CASSQDRGYGYTF TGCGCCAGCAGCCAAGACAGGGGCTATGGCTACACCTTC
- TRBD1 TRBJ1-1 TRBV5-1 CASSTGQALRDTEAFF TGCGCCAGCAGCACTGGACAGGCTCTTAGGGACACTGAAGCTTTCTTT
many - TRBJ2-3 TRBV5-5 CASSWRGLAWSDTQYF TGTGCCAGCAGCTGGAGGGGCCTAGCGTGGTCAGATACGCAGTATTTT
- TRBD1 TRBJ1-5 TRBV27 CASRGDSRSNQPQHF TGTGCCAGCCGAGGGGACAGCCGAAGCAATCAGCCCCAGCATTTT
- - TRBJ1-1 TRBV7-2 CASSPVRRSLNTEAFF TGTGCCAGCAGCCCCGTGCGTCGGTCATTGAACACTGAAGCTTTCTTT
few TRBD1 TRBJ1-2 TRBV11-2 CASSLDRGDGYTF TGTGCCAGCAGCTTAGACAGGGGGGATGGCTACACCTTC
- - TRBJ2-3 TRBV9 CASSAYYGGPTQYF TGTGCCAGCAGCGCCTACTACGGGGGCCCAACGCAGTATTTT
many - TRBJ1-5 TRBV12-3/TRBV12-4 CASSFGGRMDQPQHF TGTGCCAGCAGTTTTGGGGGGCGAATGGATCAGCCCCAGCATTTT
few - TRBJ1-6 TRBV19 CASSMRDSPLHF TGTGCCAGTAGTATGCGGGATTCACCCCTCCACTTT
few - TRBJ2-5 TRBV7-2 CASSSDIRTQYF TGTGCCAGCAGCTCGGACATAAGAACCCAGTACTTC
few - TRBJ2-3 TRBV27 CASSLQTPDTQYF TGTGCCAGCAGTTTACAGACACCAGATACGCAGTATTTT
- - TRBJ1-4 TRBV14 CASSPRGNEKLFF TGTGCCAGCAGCCCCAGGGGTAATGAAAAACTGTTTTTT